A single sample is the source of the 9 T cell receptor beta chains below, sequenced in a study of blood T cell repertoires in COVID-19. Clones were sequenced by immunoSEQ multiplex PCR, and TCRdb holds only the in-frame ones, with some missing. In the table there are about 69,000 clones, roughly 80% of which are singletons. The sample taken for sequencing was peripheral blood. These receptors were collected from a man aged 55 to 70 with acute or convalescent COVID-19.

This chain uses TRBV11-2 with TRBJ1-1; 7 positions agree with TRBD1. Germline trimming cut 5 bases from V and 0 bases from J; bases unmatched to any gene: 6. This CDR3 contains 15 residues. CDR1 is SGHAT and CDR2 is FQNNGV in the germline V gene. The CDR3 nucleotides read TGTGCCAGCAGCCGGGACAGAGACATGAACACTGAAGCTTTCTTT. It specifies CASSRDRDMNTEAFF.

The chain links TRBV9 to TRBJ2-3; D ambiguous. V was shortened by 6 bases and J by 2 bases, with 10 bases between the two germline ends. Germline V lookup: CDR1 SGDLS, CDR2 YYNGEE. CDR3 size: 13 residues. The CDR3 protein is CASTLADTDTQYF. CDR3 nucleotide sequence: TGTGCCAGCACCCTGGCAGACACAGATACGCAGTATTTT.

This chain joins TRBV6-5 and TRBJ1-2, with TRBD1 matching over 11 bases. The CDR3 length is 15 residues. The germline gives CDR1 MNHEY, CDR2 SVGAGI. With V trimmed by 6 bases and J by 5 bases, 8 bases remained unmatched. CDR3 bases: TGTGCCAGCAGCCTCGGACAGGGGGCGAGTTATGGCTACACCTTC. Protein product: CASSLGQGASYGYTF.

The CDR3 loop is CASSLGMANYGYTF. As DNA, the CDR3 is TGTGCCAGCAGCCTCGGGATGGCTAACTATGGCTACACCTTC. The gene calls are TRBV3-1 (or the pseudogene TRBV3-2) and TRBJ1-2; D remains unclear. Germline V gene data show CDR1 as LGHDT and CDR2 as YNNKEL (reference sequence). V was clipped by 4 bases and J by 0 bases, with 9 bases between them. The length of the CDR3 is 14 residues.

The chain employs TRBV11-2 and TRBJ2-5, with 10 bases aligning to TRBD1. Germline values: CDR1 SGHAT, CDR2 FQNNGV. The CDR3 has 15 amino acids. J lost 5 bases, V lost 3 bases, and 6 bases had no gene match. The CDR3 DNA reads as TGTGCCAGCAGCTTCGACAGGGGGCTCGGGGAGACCCAGTACTTC. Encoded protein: CASSFDRGLGETQYF. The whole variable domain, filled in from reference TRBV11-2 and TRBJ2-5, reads EAGVAQSPRYKIIEKRQSVAFWCNPISGHATLYWYQQILGQGPKLLIQFQNNGVVDDSQLPKDRFSAERLKGVDSTLKIQPAKLEDSAVYLCASSFDRGLGETQYFGPGTRLLVL.

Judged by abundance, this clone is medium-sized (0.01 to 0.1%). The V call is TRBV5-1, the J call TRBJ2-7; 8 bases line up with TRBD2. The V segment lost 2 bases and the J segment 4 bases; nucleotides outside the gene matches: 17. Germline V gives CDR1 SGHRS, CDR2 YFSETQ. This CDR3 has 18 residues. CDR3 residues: CASSFAEIAGLQWYEQYF. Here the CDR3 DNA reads TGCGCCAGCAGCTTTGCCGAGATAGCGGGGCTGCAATGGTACGAGCAGTACTTC.

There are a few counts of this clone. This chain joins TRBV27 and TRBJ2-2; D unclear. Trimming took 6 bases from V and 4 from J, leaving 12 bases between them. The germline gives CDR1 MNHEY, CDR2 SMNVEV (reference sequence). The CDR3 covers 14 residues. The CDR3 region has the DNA TGTGCCAGCAGCCCGATTACATCCACCGGGGAGCTGTTTTTT. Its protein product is CASSPITSTGELFF.

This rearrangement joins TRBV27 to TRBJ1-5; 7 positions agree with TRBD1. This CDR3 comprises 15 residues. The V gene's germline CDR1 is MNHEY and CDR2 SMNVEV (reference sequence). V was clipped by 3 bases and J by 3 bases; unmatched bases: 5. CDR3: CASSFTGAFNQPQHF. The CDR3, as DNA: TGTGCCAGCAGTTTTACAGGGGCCTTCAATCAGCCCCAGCATTTT.

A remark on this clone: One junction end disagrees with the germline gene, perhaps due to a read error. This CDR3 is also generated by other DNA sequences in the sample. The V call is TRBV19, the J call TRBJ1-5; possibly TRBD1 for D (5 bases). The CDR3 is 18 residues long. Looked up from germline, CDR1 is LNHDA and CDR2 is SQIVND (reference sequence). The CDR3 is CASSVAGVGQYSNQPQHF. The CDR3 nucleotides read TGCGCCAGTAGTGTGGCGGGGGTCGGGCAGTATAGCAATCAGCCCCAGCATTTT.